This is a list of T cell receptor beta chains from one sample in a study of blood T cell repertoires in COVID-19. The protocol was immunoSEQ multiplex PCR, while the TCRdb copy is restricted to in-frame clones and leaves out a portion. In the table there are more than 80,000 clones, approximately 80% of which are singletons. Sequencing was carried out using peripheral blood. The receptors were sampled from a man older than 75 with COVID-19, enrolled during active disease. Each CDR3 is given without its conserved first and last residue.

TRBV5-1	TRBJ1-6	ASSSSWTGNSPLH
TRBV7-9	TRBJ2-5	ASSLERETQY
TRBV7-2	TRBJ2-7	ASSLAQGRDYEQY
TRBV4-2	TRBJ2-1	ASLRMGANEQF
TRBV7-2	TRBJ2-2	ASSRAGVGTGELF
TRBV18	TRBJ1-4	ASSPQGATNEKLF
TRBV28	TRBJ2-4	ASIPGGPVNIQY
TRBV6-6	TRBJ1-1	ASSYGGQGNTEAF
TRBV28	TRBJ2-3	ASTRPAGGADTQY
TRBV10-2	TRBJ1-2	ATSRPGSGGGYT
TRBV5-6	TRBJ2-7	ASRATGTYEQY
TRBV20-1	TRBJ1-4	SARGPNEKLF
TRBV7-9	TRBJ2-7	ASSLADLEGDYEQY
TRBV5-1	TRBJ2-5	ASRPLAGETQY
TRBV11-2	TRBJ1-1	ASSRTENTEAF
TRBV19	TRBJ2-2	ASSIPPASGRARTGELF
TRBV6-2/TRBV6-3	TRBJ2-7	ASRPQSPGGQY
TRBV28	TRBJ2-5	ASSGTASLQETQY
TRBV19	TRBJ2-5	ASSRASSQETQY
TRBV28	TRBJ2-5	ASTQTSGSSQY
TRBV7-9	TRBJ2-7	ASSLTRVRATGFAYEQY
TRBV5-1	TRBJ2-1	ASSLVNNEQF
TRBV11-2	TRBJ2-7	ASSPGVNSYEQY
TRBV6-5	TRBJ1-6	ASSYSAGTGRSPLH
TRBV18	TRBJ2-7	ASSSRDSYEQY
TRBV2	TRBJ1-5	ASQGWVGNQPQH
TRBV4-1	TRBJ2-5	ASSQVGGTETQY
TRBV7-9	TRBJ1-4	ASSLGGWTVNEKLF
TRBV4-2	TRBJ2-6	ASSRSRTTSGANVLT
TRBV6-5	TRBJ1-3	ATQTGQGNTIY
TRBV2	TRBJ2-5	ASSVNEETQY
TRBV28	TRBJ2-5	ASSPPGRTQY
TRBV14	TRBJ1-1	ASSQAGGRGEAF
TRBV19	TRBJ2-1	ASSFWGLAGESNYNEQF
TRBV5-1	TRBJ2-2	ASSKGLTEPTGELF
TRBV5-1	TRBJ2-5	ASSLSGKETQY
TRBV19	TRBJ2-1	ASSMGRGNEQF
TRBV7-2	TRBJ2-7	ASSLGTGPTYEQY
TRBV13	TRBJ2-5	ASSLGASGQETQY
TRBV6-2/TRBV6-3	TRBJ2-7	ASSYPGQGTFFPEQY
TRBV19	TRBJ1-2	ASSILRAQGGYGYT
TRBV9	TRBJ2-5	ASSAGLAGGIQETQY
TRBV3-1/TRBV3-2	TRBJ2-7	ASSHDWDIEQY
TRBV4-3	TRBJ2-3	ASSQGTGADTQY
TRBV6-1	TRBJ2-4	ASSELTGDRDIQY
TRBV27	TRBJ2-1	ASSLGREQF
TRBV15	TRBJ2-3	ATSRDSFPRY